Detailed here is one T cell receptor (beta chain). Its target is unknown. An end of the junction does not agree with germline; a read error may underlie this. PCR used 60 Vbeta primers and 13 Jbeta primers. Profiled with immunoSEQ multiplex PCR; TCRdb holds only in-frame clones, not every one. The sample consists of 95,000 to 100,000 clones, 60% to 75% of them appearing once. The record originates from a study of cytomegalovirus exposure and HLA in healthy donors. Points from the study as a whole: Presence/absence analyses assumed roughly uniform sequencing depth across donors.

Germline loops: CDR1 SSHAT, CDR2 FNYEAQ (reference sequence). The CDR3 contains 15 residues. Sequencing used PBMCs. This receptor was taken from a woman aged 40 to 49 in good health and CMV-seronegative. The chain has TRBV7-7 and TRBJ2-5; a possible D gene is TRBD1 (7 bases). The CDR3 DNA reads TGTGCTAGCAGCTCGGGCCCAGGGGGGATAGAGACCCAGTACTTC. It yields the protein CASSSGPGGIETQYF.